Shown below are 15 T cell receptor beta chains from a single sample sequenced in a study of shared clonotypes between healthy human individuals. CD45RO-negative, CCR7-selected cells formed the naive CD8 fraction, which excluded terminally differentiated effector memory CD45RA+ cells. Only in-frame clones appear in the TCRdb table, and some are missing; sequencing was by immunoSEQ multiplex PCR. The sample carries hundreds of thousands of clones, approximately 96% recorded once. The specimen was naive CD8+ T cells sorted from blood. These receptors originate from a woman aged 30 to 39 in good health.

V is TRBV7-9 and J is TRBJ2-2; 8 bases line up with TRBD1. The ends lost 5 bases at V and 4 bases at J; junction bases unmatched: 9. CDR1 SEHNR and CDR2 FQNEAQ come from the germline V gene (reference sequence). The CDR3 is 16 residues long. Here the CDR3 reads CASSHQDRAFTGELFF. In DNA, the CDR3 is TGTGCCAGCAGCCATCAGGACAGGGCATTCACCGGGGAGCTGTTTTTT.

The rearrangement uses TRBV7-8 and TRBJ2-7; D is possibly TRBD2 (5 bases). There are 15 residues in the CDR3. Trimming removed 1 base from V and 4 bases from J, with 14 bases in between. Per germline, CDR1 SGHVS and CDR2 FQNEAQ. The CDR3 coding sequence is TGTGCCAGCAGCTTAGTTGGAGACCCGGGGTACGAGCAGTACTTC. Encoded protein: CASSLVGDPGYEQYF. Filled out from reference TRBV7-8 and TRBJ2-7, the complete variable domain reads GAGVSQSPRYKVAKRGQDVALRCDPISGHVSLFWYQQALGQGPEFLTYFQNEAQLDKSGLPSDRFFAERPEGSVSTLKIQRTQQEDSAVYLCASSLVGDPGYEQYFGPGTRLTVT.

V is TRBV7-9 and J is TRBJ1-2; D remains unclear. Trimming stripped 1 base from V and 6 bases from J, with 12 bases between. Per the germline V gene, CDR1 is SEHNR and CDR2 is FQNEAQ (reference sequence). The CDR3 is 14 residues long. CDR3 coding DNA: TGTGCCAGCAGCTTAGTGGTAGGGATGAATGGCTACACCTTC. This codes for CASSLVVGMNGYTF. Supplemented by reference TRBV7-9 and TRBJ1-2, the full variable domain reads DTGVSQNPRHKITKRGQNVTFRCDPISEHNRLYWYRQTLGQGPEFLTYFQNEAQLEKSRLLSDRFSAERPKGSFSTLEIQRTEQGDSAMYLCASSLVVGMNGYTFGSGTRLTVV.

The V call is TRBV5-4, the J call TRBJ2-7; possibly TRBD1 for D (6 bases). V was shortened by 2 bases and J by 5 bases, with 20 bases between the two germline ends. The germline V gene has CDR1 SGHNT and CDR2 YYREEE (reference sequence). The CDR3 has 16 residues. CDR3 in DNA: TGTGCCAGCAGCTTAGCCTTACAGGGTAGTCGGAACGAGCAGTACTTC. The encoded protein is CASSLALQGSRNEQYF.

This chain links TRBV9 with TRBJ2-3; the match to TRBD2 covers 10 bases. CDR3 length: 16 residues. Losses at the gene ends were 4 bases for V and 2 bases for J; bases not matched to a gene: 7. Germline-derived CDR1 and CDR2 are SGDLS and YYNGEE. The CDR3 bases are TGTGCCAGCAGCAGGGGACTAGCGTCCGCCACAGATACGCAGTATTTT. Translation: CASSRGLASATDTQYF.

The V gene is TRBV29-1, the J gene TRBJ1-2; D uncertain. CDR1 is SQVTM, CDR2 ANQGSEA, per germline. The CDR3 sequence is 12 residues long. V gave up 0 bases and J gave up 5 bases, with 7 bases separating them. The CDR3, as DNA: TGCAGCGTTGAAGATCTACCGTATGGCTACACCTTC. Translated, it gives CSVEDLPYGYTF.

The chain recombines TRBV29-1 with TRBJ1-2, with D perhaps matching TRBD1 (5 bases). The CDR3 consists of 12 residues. Trimming pared 5 bases from V and 8 bases from J, leaving 15 bases between. Germline V CDR1 and CDR2: SQVTM, ANQGSEA. CDR3 DNA sequence: TGCAGCGTTCAGACAGATTCGATCGGCTACACCTTC. Amino acids: CSVQTDSIGYTF.

The rearrangement joins TRBV7-8 to TRBJ2-5, with D possibly being TRBD1 (5 bases). CDR3 length equals 14 residues. Germline V CDR1 and CDR2: SGHVS, FQNEAQ. Trimming cost V 5 bases and J 5 bases, with 15 bases left between them. CDR3 nucleotide sequence: TGTGCCAGCAGCCCCCGTCATGGGGCTGAGACCCAGTACTTC. Translated, it gives CASSPRHGAETQYF. Looking up the rest from reference TRBV7-8 and TRBJ2-5 gives the full variable domain: GAGVSQSPRYKVAKRGQDVALRCDPISGHVSLFWYQQALGQGPEFLTYFQNEAQLDKSGLPSDRFFAERPEGSVSTLKIQRTQQEDSAVYLCASSPRHGAETQYFGPGTRLLVL.

The genes are TRBV10-2 and TRBJ2-5, with D unclear. V was trimmed by 2 bases and J by 1 base, leaving 5 bases between them. CDR1 and CDR2 from the germline V gene are WSHSY and SAAADI. The CDR3 totals 13 residues. CDR3 residues: CASSEGPQETQYF. CDR3 in DNA: TGCGCCAGCAGTGAGGGGCCCCAAGAGACCCAGTACTTC.

This chain joins TRBV5-8 and TRBJ1-5; D may be TRBD1 (5 bases). Per the germline V gene, CDR1 is SGHTS and CDR2 is YDEGEE. V lost 4 bases and J lost 11, with 13 bases in between. The CDR3 runs 12 residues. Here the CDR3 reads CASSPDRGAQHF. The DNA of the CDR3 is TGTGCCAGCAGCCCCGATAGAGGGGCCCAGCATTTT.

The chain employs TRBV29-1 and TRBJ2-7, with 8 bases matching TRBD2. CDR3 length equals 13 residues. V lost 5 bases, J lost 2 bases, and 5 bases stayed unmatched. Germline CDR1 and CDR2: SQVTM and ANQGSEA. DNA for the CDR3: TGCAGCGTTATTCGGGGGGGGACCTACGAGCAGTACTTC. Translated, it gives CSVIRGGTYEQYF.

This clone occurred once. J is TRBJ1-2 and V is TRBV15, with a possible D match to TRBD1 (5 bases). CDR1 is LNHNV, CDR2 YYDKDF, per germline (reference sequence). The CDR3 runs 15 residues. The V gene lost 0 bases and the J gene lost 1 base, with 9 bases spanning the gap. The CDR3 DNA reads as TGTGCCACCAGCAGAGATCAGGGCGGTAACTATGGCTACACCTTC. It codes for CATSRDQGGNYGYTF.

The V call is TRBV19, the J call TRBJ1-1; 7 nucleotides line up with TRBD1. The germline CDR1 and CDR2 sequences are LNHDA and SQIVND (reference sequence). The CDR3 covers 16 residues. The junction had 11 bases not matched to a gene; V was cut back by 2 bases and J by 5 bases. The CDR3 DNA reads as TGTGCCAGTAGTATATTGGAGGGGGCTGCGGGTACTGAAGCTTTCTTT. Protein product: CASSILEGAAGTEAFF.

J is TRBJ2-3 and V is TRBV10-1, with a weak D call TRBD1 (6 bases). In germline, CDR1 is WNHNN, CDR2 SYGVQD (reference sequence). The CDR3 runs 15 residues. The ends were cut back, 3 bases at V and 2 bases at J, with 12 bases in the middle. The CDR3 spells CASSDGDTITDTQYF. The CDR3 DNA sequence: TGCGCCAGCAGTGATGGGGACACGATCACAGATACGCAGTATTTT.

The CDR3 DNA follows: TGTGCCAGCAACCGGGACAGGGGAGCGAACACCGGGGAGCTGTTTTTT. Translating gives CASNRDRGANTGELFF. This chain connects TRBV2 to TRBJ2-2; 10 positions agree with TRBD1. The ends lost 7 bases at V and 0 bases at J; junction bases unmatched: 5. The CDR3 loop spans 16 amino acids. The germline CDR1 and CDR2 sequences are SNHLY and FYNNEI.